These 15 T cell receptor beta chains came from one sample sequenced in a study of neurological immune-mediated disorders. Documented time point: longitudinal time-point 1 (baseline). TCRdb fed the 5' RACE reads into MiXCR, producing one record per CDR3 protein. The table shows 55,000 to 70,000 distinct CDR3 sequences, with roughly 10% occurring only once. Sequencing used PBMCs. The receptors come from a male donor with HTLV-1-associated myelopathy (HAM/TSP).

Details on this clonotype: This may stem from a read error, because a much larger clone lies one nucleotide away. The V call is TRBV20-1, the J call TRBJ1-1; tentatively, D is TRBD1 (6 bases). Trimming cost V 4 bases and J 7 bases, with 10 bases left between them. Per germline, CDR1 DFQATT and CDR2 SNEGSKA (reference sequence). The CDR3 runs 11 residues. Here the CDR3 reads CSATGDIEAFF. CDR3 sequence (DNA): TGCAGTGCTACAGGGGACATTGAAGCTTTCTTT.

The V gene is TRBV12-3 or TRBV12-4, the J gene TRBJ1-5; D gene ambiguous. V lost 7 bases and J lost 4, with 14 bases in between. The CDR3 length is 14 residues. CDR3 nucleotides: TGTGCCAGCACATCCCTGGGCGCTAATCAGCCCCAGCATTTT. It translates to CASTSLGANQPQHF.

This clonotype was seen many times. The V and J genes are TRBV7-6 and TRBJ2-7, with D possibly being TRBD1 (6 bases). Trimming took 1 base from V and 2 from J, leaving 12 bases between them. Germline lookup yields CDR1 SGHVS and CDR2 FNYEAQ. This CDR3 contains 15 residues. This CDR3 reads CASSLGVGTPYEQYF. CDR3 sequence (DNA): TGTGCCAGCAGCTTAGGTGTGGGGACACCCTACGAGCAGTACTTC.

The J gene is TRBJ2-3, the V gene TRBV6-1; D not resolved. Trimming cost V 6 bases and J 10 bases, with 17 bases left between them. The germline V gene encodes CDR1 MNHNS and CDR2 SASEGT. The CDR3 runs to 13 residues. DNA of the CDR3: TGTGCCAGCAGACGGGCCTCTCCGGATGCGCAGTATTTT. Its protein is CASRRASPDAQYF.

The table lists this clonotype with many counts. The rearrangement links TRBV9 to TRBJ2-1; 7 bases are a match to TRBD2. The germline V gene encodes CDR1 SGDLS and CDR2 YYNGEE. J was trimmed by 6 bases and V by 0 bases; bases with no gene match: 0. CDR3 size: 13 residues. The CDR3 DNA sequence: TGTGCCAGCAGCGTAGGCGGGGGCAATGAGCAGTTCTTC. Its translation is CASSVGGGNEQFF. Together with reference TRBV9 and TRBJ2-1, the CDR3 gives the full variable domain: DSGVTQTPKHLITATGQRVTLRCSPRSGDLSVYWYQQSLDQGLQFLIQYYNGEERAKGNILERFSAQQFPDLHSELNLSSLELGDSALYFCASSVGGGNEQFFGPGTRLTVL.

The J gene is TRBJ1-4, the V gene TRBV7-9; 8 nucleotides align to TRBD1. The germline CDR1 and CDR2 sequences are SEHNR and FQNEAQ (reference sequence). The trim removed 5 bases at V and 6 bases at J, leaving 5 bases unmatched. The CDR3 has 14 amino acids. The CDR3 sequence: CASSPGQGDEKLFF. As DNA, the CDR3 is TGTGCCAGCAGCCCAGGACAGGGAGATGAAAAACTGTTTTTT.

This clonotype was recorded at least ten times. V is TRBV27 and J is TRBJ2-7, with 7 bases identical to TRBD1. V lost 5 bases and J lost 4; bases outside the gene matches: 11. CDR1 is MNHEY and CDR2 is SMNVEV in the germline V gene (reference sequence). The CDR3 has 15 amino acids. CDR3 coding DNA: TGTGCCAGCAGTCCCATGACAGGGATCGATTACGAGCAGTACTTC. It translates to CASSPMTGIDYEQYF.

This clonotype was seen many times. The chain combines TRBV5-1 with TRBJ1-5; D ambiguous. CDR1 SGHRS and CDR2 YFSETQ come from the germline V gene. CDR3 length equals 13 residues. V lost 3 bases to trimming and J lost 4 bases, with 8 bases between them. CDR3 sequence (DNA): TGCGCCAGCAGCTCACAGAGAAATCAGCCCCAGCATTTT. It codes for CASSSQRNQPQHF.

This clonotype showed up many times. The chain employs TRBV20-1 and TRBJ2-7, with 11 bases identical to TRBD2. V shed 0 bases and J 7 bases; nucleotides not matched to a gene: 8. This CDR3 has 15 residues. CDR1 DFQATT and CDR2 SNEGSKA come from the germline V gene (reference sequence). The DNA for the CDR3 is TGCAGTGCTAGAGATTCGAGACTAGCGGGGATAGAGCAGTACTTC. Translation: CSARDSRLAGIEQYF.

In its sample, this clonotype was seen many times. The rearrangement joins TRBV28 to TRBJ2-3, with D perhaps TRBD1 (6 bases). CDR1 is MDHEN and CDR2 is SYDVKM in the germline V gene. Trimming cost V 6 bases and J 2 bases, with 21 bases left between them. CDR3 length: 17 residues. CDR3 protein: CASSQSGVARITDTQYF. The CDR3 DNA reads as TGTGCCAGCAGCCAATCAGGGGTGGCTCGTATCACAGATACGCAGTATTTT. The variable domain in full, with the rest retrieved from reference TRBV28 and TRBJ2-3, is DVKVTQSSRYLVKRTGEKVFLECVQDMDHENMFWYRQDPGLGLRLIYFSYDVKMKEKGDIPEGYSVSREKKERFSLILESASTNQTSMYLCASSQSGVARITDTQYFGPGTRLTVL.

This clonotype was counted at least ten times. This chain connects TRBV20-1 to TRBJ2-5, with 7 bases fitting TRBD2. The V gene's germline CDR1 is DFQATT and CDR2 SNEGSKA (reference sequence). This CDR3 is built from 15 residues. V lost 1 base and J lost 5; bases outside the gene matches: 10. CDR3 sequence (DNA): TGCAGTGCTAGAGTAGGAGAGGTGCGGGGGGAGACCCAGTACTTC. This encodes CSARVGEVRGETQYF.

This clonotype has ten or more counts. The chain combines TRBV3-1 with TRBJ2-5; D unclear. The CDR3 sequence is 15 residues long. Germline values: CDR1 LGHDT, CDR2 YNNKEL (reference sequence). V was trimmed by 0 bases and J by 3 bases, leaving 11 bases between them. DNA of the CDR3: TGTGCCAGCAGCCAAGAGATAAGGACGGAAGAGACCCAGTACTTC. The encoded protein is CASSQEIRTEETQYF.

This clonotype was counted at least ten times. The gene calls are TRBV7-8 and TRBJ2-3, with TRBD2 matching over 11 bases. Germline V CDR1 and CDR2: SGHVS, FQNEAQ. CDR3 length: 17 amino acids. V was pared by 5 bases and J by 5 bases, with 12 bases of the junction left unmatched. The CDR3 sequence: CASSIRPLAGGRDTQYF. CDR3 DNA: TGTGCCAGCAGCATTAGGCCGCTAGCGGGGGGACGAGATACGCAGTATTTT.

This clonotype was picked up many times. This chain connects TRBV29-1 to TRBJ2-7; D gene ambiguous. V gave up 4 bases and J gave up 0 bases, with 7 bases separating them. The CDR3 is 12 amino acids. CDR1 is SQVTM, CDR2 ANQGSEA, per germline. The CDR3 reads CSVVVNSYEQYF. As DNA, the CDR3 is TGCAGCGTTGTAGTTAACTCCTACGAGCAGTACTTC.

This clonotype was observed at least ten times. V is TRBV24-1 and J is TRBJ2-1; D might be TRBD1 or TRBD2, each matching 5 bases. Germline lookup yields CDR1 KGHDR and CDR2 SFDVKD. The V end was cut by 9 bases, the J end by 3 bases, with 8 bases between. This CDR3 has 12 amino acids. This CDR3 is CATLGDYNEQFF. The CDR3 DNA is TGTGCCACCTTGGGGGACTACAATGAGCAGTTCTTC.